This T cell receptor beta chain was captured by sequencing in a study of shared clonotypes between healthy human individuals. Worth noting for this clone: The antigen is undetermined. The same CDR3 can be traced to other DNA sequences in this sample.

Whole-study findings and limits: It was the non-shared clonotypes that had lower generation probabilities than clonotypes shared by all four donors.

The CDR3 runs 14 residues. Looked up from germline, CDR1 is SGHNT and CDR2 is YYREEE (reference sequence). V was pared by 5 bases and J by 5 bases, with 5 bases of the junction left unmatched. Data came from immunoSEQ multiplex PCR; TCRdb stores just in-frame clones and leaves some out. The top ten hold 0.36% of the sample, which has 2 million to 2.5 million clones, approximately 93% seen once. Sequencing was carried out using naive CD4+ T cells from PBMCs. This sample's subset: CD45RA+ positively selected. This clonotype was obtained from a man aged 18-30 years in good health. Some clones in this sample may be carry-over from other donors' samples. This chain uses TRBV5-4 with TRBJ2-5, with TRBD2 matching 11 bases. CDR3: CASSLAGGLETQYF. The CDR3 DNA follows: TGTGCCAGCAGTCTAGCGGGAGGCTTGGAGACCCAGTACTTC.